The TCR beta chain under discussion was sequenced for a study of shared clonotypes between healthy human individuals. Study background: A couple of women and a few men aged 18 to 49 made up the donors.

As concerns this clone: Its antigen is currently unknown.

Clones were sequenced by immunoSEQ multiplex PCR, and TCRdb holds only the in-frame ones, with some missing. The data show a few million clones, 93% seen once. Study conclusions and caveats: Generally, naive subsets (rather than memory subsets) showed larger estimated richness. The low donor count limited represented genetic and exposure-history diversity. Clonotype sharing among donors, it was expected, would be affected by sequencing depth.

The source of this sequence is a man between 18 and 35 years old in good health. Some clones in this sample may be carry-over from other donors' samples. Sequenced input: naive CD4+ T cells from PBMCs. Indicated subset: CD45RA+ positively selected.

In DNA form, the CDR3 reads TGTGCCAGTAGTCGATGGCGGCAGACCACAGATACGCAGTATTTT. Translating gives CASSRWRQTTDTQYF. This chain links TRBV19 with TRBJ2-3; the D is unclear. Trimming removed 5 bases at V and 2 bases at J, with 14 bases between. The CDR3 is 15 amino acids. Looked up from germline, CDR1 is LNHDA and CDR2 is SQIVND (reference sequence).